This T cell receptor (beta chain) was recovered during a study of blood T cell repertoires in COVID-19. Authors' processing steps: Amplification of reference gene primers was used by the study to estimate nucleated cell counts. Using immunoSEQ multiplex PCR, the repertoire was profiled, and TCRdb retains in-frame clones only, with some absent. V and J calls and clone size are copied from that table; D and trimming were computed from the DNA. The sample carries tens of thousands of clones, about 73% recorded once. This CDR3 has 13 amino acids. Trimming pared 2 bases from V and 6 bases from J, leaving 8 bases between. CDR1 is SGHVS, CDR2 FQNEAQ, per germline. In its sample, this clone was seen a few times.

The chain is built from TRBV7-8 and TRBJ1-5; D possibly corresponds to TRBD1 (5 bases). Sequenced material: peripheral blood. The clonotype comes from a man between 45 and 60 years old with active or convalescent COVID-19. CDR3 sequence reads: CASSLQGSQPQHF. DNA for the CDR3: TGTGCCAGCAGCTTACAGGGAAGTCAGCCCCAGCATTTT.